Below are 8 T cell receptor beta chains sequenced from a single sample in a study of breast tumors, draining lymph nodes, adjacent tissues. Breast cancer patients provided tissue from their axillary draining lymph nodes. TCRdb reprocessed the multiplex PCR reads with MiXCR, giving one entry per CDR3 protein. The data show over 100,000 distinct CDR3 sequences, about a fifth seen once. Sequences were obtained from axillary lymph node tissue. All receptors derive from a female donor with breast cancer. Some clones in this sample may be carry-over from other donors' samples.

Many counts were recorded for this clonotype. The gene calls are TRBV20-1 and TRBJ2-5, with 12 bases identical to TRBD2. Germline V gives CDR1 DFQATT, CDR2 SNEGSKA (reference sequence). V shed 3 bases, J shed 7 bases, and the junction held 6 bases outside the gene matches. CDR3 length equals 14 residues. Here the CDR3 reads CSASLAGGDGTQYF. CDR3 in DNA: TGCAGTGCTAGCCTAGCGGGGGGGGACGGGACCCAGTACTTC.

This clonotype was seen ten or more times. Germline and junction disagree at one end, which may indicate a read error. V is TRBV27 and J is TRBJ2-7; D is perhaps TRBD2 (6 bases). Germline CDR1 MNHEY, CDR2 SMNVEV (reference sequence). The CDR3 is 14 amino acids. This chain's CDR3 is CASTSPGRDYKQYF. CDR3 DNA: TGTGCCAGCACCTCCCCCGGGAGAGACTACAAGCAGTACTTC.

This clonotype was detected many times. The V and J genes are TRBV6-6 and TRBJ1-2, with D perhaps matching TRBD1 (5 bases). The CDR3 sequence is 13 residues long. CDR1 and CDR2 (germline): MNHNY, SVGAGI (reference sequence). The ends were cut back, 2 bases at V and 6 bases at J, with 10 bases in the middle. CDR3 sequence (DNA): TGTGCCAGCAGTTACCCTGGGGGAAATGGCTACACCTTC. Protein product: CASSYPGGNGYTF.

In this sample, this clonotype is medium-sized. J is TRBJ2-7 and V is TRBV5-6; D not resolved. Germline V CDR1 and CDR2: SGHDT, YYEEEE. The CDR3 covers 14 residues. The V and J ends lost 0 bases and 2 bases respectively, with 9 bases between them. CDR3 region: CASSLALSAYEQYF. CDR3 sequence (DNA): TGTGCCAGCAGCTTGGCCCTATCAGCCTACGAGCAGTACTTC.

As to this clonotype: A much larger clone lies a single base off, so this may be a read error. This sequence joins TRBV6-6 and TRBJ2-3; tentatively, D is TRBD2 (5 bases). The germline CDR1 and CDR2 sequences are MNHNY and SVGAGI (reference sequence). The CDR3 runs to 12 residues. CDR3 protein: CASRASTDMQYF. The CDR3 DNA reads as TGTGCCAGCAGAGCTAGCACAGATATGCAGTATTTT.

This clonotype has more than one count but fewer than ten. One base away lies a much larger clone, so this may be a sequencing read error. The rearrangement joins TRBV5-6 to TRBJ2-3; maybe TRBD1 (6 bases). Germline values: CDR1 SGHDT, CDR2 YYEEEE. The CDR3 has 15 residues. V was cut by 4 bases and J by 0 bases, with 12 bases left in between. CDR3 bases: TGTGCCAGCAGCCCAGGGGCAGGAAGCACAGATACGCAGTATTTT. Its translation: CASSPGAGSTDTQYF.

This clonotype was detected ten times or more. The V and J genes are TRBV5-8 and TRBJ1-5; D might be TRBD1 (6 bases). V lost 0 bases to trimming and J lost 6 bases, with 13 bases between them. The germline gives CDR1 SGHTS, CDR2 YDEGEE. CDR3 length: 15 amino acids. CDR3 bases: TGTGCCAGCAGCTTGGAGGGGGTCGGGGGTCAGCCCCAGCATTTT. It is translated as CASSLEGVGGQPQHF.

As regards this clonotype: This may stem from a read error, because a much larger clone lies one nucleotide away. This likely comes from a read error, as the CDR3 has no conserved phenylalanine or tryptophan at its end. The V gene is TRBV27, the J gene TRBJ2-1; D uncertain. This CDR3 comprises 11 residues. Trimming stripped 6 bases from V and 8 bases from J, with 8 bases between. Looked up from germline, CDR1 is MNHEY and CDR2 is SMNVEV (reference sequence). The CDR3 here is CASSSYDEQFL. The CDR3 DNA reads TGTGCCAGCAGCTCCTATGATGAGCAGTTCCTC.